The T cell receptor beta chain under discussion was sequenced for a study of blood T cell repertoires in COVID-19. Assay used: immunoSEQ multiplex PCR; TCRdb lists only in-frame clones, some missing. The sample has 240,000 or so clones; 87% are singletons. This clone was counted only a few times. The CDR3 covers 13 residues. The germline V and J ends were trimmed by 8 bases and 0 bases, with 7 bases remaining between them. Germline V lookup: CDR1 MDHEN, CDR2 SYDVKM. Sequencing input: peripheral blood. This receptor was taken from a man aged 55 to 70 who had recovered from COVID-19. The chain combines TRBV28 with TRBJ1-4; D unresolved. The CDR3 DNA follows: TGTGCCAGCGCGGAAACAACTAATGAAAAACTGTTTTTT. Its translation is CASAETTNEKLFF.